This TCR beta chain emerged from a study of neurological immune-mediated disorders. Preparation of the unsorted libraries drew on 2 million PBMCs stored at -80 C. In this sample, this clonotype turned up many times. With 10-nucleotide random UMIs included, cDNA was synthesized by 5'RACE. From the 5' RACE reads, TCRdb called clonotypes with MiXCR, one entry per CDR3 protein. The repertoire holds under 70,000 distinct CDR3 sequences, with about 3% as singletons. There are 15 residues in the CDR3. CDR1 is SGHTA, CDR2 FQGNSA, per germline. Between the trimmed V and J ends, which lost 1 base and 8 bases, there was a span of 14 bases.

This sequence originates from a woman between 45 and 60 years old with multiple sclerosis. The sample taken for sequencing was PBMCs. The chain recombines TRBV7-2 with TRBJ1-4, with D hard to call. CDR3 DNA sequence: TGTGCCAGCAGCTTAGATACCCCTGTCGGGGAAAAACTGTTTTTT. Translated, it gives CASSLDTPVGEKLFF.